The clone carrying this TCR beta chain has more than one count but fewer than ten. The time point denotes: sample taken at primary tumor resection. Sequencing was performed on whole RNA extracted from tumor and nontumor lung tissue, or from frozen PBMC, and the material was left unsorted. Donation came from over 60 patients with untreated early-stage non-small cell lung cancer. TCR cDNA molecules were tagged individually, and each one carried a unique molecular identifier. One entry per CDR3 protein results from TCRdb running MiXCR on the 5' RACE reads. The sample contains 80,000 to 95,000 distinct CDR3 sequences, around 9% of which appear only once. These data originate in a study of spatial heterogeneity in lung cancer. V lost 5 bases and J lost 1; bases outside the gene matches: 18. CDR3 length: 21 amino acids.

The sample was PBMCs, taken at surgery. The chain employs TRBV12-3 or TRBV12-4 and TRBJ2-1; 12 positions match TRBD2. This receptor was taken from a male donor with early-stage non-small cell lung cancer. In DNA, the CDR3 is TGTGCCAGCAGTCCGCGACTAGCGGGGGTAACCCATCGAATATCCTACAATGAGCAGTTCTTC. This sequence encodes CASSPRLAGVTHRISYNEQFF.